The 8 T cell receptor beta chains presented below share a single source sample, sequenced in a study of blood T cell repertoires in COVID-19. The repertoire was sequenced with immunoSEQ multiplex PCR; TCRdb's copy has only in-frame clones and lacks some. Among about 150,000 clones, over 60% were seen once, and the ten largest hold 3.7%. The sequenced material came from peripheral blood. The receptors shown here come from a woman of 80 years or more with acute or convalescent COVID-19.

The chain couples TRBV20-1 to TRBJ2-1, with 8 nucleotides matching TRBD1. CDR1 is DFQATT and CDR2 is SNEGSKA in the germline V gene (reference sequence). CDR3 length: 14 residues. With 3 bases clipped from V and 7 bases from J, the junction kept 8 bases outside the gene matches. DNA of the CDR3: TGCAGTGCTAGTCCAGCAGGGGGCATGAATGAGCAGTTCTTC. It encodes CSASPAGGMNEQFF.

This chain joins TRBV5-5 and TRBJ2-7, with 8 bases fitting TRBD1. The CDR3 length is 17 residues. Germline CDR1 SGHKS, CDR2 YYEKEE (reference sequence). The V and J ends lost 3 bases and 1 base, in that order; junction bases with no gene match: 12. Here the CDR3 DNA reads TGTGCCAGCAGCTCTATTGAGGGACAGGCAGGTTCCTACGAGCAGTACTTC. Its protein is CASSSIEGQAGSYEQYF. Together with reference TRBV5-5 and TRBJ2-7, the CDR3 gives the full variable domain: DAGVTQSPTHLIKTRGQQVTLRCSPISGHKSVSWYQQVLGQGPQFIFQYYEKEERGRGNFPDRFSARQFPNYSSELNVNALLLGDSALYLCASSSIEGQAGSYEQYFGPGTRLTVT.

CDR3 in DNA: TGTGCCTGGAGTTTGGGCAGCCTCACCGCTTACGAGCAGTACTTC. This gives the protein CAWSLGSLTAYEQYF. The chain links TRBV30 to TRBJ2-7; no firm D call. The CDR3 is 15 amino acids. The V and J ends lost 2 bases and 4 bases respectively, with 18 bases between them. CDR1 is GTSNPN, CDR2 SVGIG, per germline (reference sequence).

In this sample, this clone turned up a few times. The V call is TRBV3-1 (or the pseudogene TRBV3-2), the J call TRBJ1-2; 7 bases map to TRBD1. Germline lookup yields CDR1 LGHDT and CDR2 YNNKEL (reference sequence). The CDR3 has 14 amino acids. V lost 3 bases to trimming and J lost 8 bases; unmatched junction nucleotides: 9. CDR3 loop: CASSHARQGQGYTF. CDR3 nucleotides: TGTGCCAGCAGCCATGCCCGACAGGGACAGGGCTACACCTTC.

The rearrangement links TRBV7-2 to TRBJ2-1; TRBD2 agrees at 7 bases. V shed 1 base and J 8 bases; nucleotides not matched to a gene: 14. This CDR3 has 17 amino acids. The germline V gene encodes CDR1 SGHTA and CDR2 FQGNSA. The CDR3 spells CASSLVVFGGGGDEQFF. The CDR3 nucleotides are TGTGCCAGCAGCTTAGTCGTTTTCGGCGGGGGTGGGGATGAGCAGTTCTTC.

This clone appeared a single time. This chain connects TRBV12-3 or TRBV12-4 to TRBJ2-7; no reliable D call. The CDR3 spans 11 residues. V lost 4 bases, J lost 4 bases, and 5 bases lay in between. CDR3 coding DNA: TGTGCCAGCAGTTGGAGTTACGAGCAGTACTTC. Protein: CASSWSYEQYF.

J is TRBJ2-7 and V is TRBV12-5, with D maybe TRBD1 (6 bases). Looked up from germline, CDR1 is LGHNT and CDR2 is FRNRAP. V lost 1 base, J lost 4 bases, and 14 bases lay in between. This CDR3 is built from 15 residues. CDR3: CASGLGIGTSYEQYF. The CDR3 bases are TGTGCTAGTGGTTTGGGAATAGGGACAAGTTACGAGCAGTACTTC.

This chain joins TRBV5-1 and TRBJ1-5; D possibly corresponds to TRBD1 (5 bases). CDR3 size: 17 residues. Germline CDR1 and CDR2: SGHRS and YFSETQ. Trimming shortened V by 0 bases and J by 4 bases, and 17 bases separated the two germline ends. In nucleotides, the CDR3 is TGCGCCAGCAGCTTGGACGACAGCGCTGTAGGGAATCAGCCCCAGCATTTT. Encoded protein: CASSLDDSAVGNQPQHF.